The clone carrying this T cell receptor (beta chain) was observed a handful of times. The sample is drawn from a study of control samples from healthy donors and cancer patients. Profiling relied on immunoSEQ multiplex PCR, and the TCRdb table lists in-frame clones only, not all of them. The sample yields fewer than 65,000 clones, roughly nine tenths seen once. CDR1 and CDR2 (germline): MNHEY, SVGAGI. V gave up 5 bases and J gave up 4 bases; unmatched junction bases: 6. This CDR3 contains 15 residues. The sample was PBMCs. The source of this sequence is a man in his forties with colorectal cancer. The chain couples TRBV6-5 to TRBJ1-5; 9 nucleotides match TRBD1. This CDR3 reads CASSRDREGNQPQHF. The CDR3 nucleotides read TGTGCCAGCAGTCGGGACAGGGAGGGGAATCAGCCCCAGCATTTT.